The rows below give T cell receptor beta chains drawn from one sample of a study of T cell responses to AZD1222 COVID-19 vaccine. Profiled with immunoSEQ multiplex PCR; TCRdb holds only in-frame clones, not every one. The table shows some 150,000 clones, with 90% to 95% occurring only once. The specimen was peripheral blood, collected on day 0 of MenACWY control vaccination. These receptors came from an adult in good health. Both conserved end residues are part of each CDR3. D genes are given only for firm matches. The size entry is marked missing in some rows and otherwise reads once, few, many or a size class.

cdr3_nt	cdr3_aa	d_call	clone_size	v_call	j_call
TGTGCCAGCAGCCCGCCTGGCGGCACCATATATTTT	CASSPPGGTIYF	-	-	TRBV7-9	TRBJ1-3
TGCAGCGTGAGGGCAGGCGGGGACCAGCCCCAGCATTTT	CSVRAGGDQPQHF	-	-	TRBV29-1	TRBJ1-5
TGTGCCAGCAGCTTGGCCGCAGGGGGACTCCACTTT	CASSLAAGGLHF	TRBD1	once	TRBV5-6	TRBJ1-6
TGTGCCAGCAGTCCCCACAATGAGCAGTTCTTC	CASSPHNEQFF	-	-	TRBV12-3/TRBV12-4	TRBJ2-1
TGTGCCAGCAGCTTGCACTCGACAGGGGACTATGGCTACACCTTC	CASSLHSTGDYGYTF	TRBD1	-	TRBV5-4	TRBJ1-2
TGTGCCAGCAGCCCACAGGGCGGGGGGGCAGATACGCAGTATTTT	CASSPQGGGADTQYF	TRBD2	-	TRBV5-4	TRBJ2-3
TGTGCCAGCAGCGTAGATCCTACCGGGGAGCTGTTTTTT	CASSVDPTGELFF	-	-	TRBV9	TRBJ2-2
TGTGCCAGCAGCCAAGATCTAGCTTATAATTCACCCCTCCACTTT	CASSQDLAYNSPLHF	-	-	TRBV3-1/TRBV3-2	TRBJ1-6
TGTGCCAGCAGTGGTCAGGGGGCGGCTAATGAAAAACTGTTTTTT	CASSGQGAANEKLFF	TRBD1	-	TRBV2	TRBJ1-4
TGTGCCAGTAGTAGCTTCGATAGCGGGAGTAAGGCAGATACGCAGTATTTT	CASSSFDSGSKADTQYF	TRBD2	few	TRBV19	TRBJ2-3
TGTGCCAGCAGCCGCGGACAGGGTTGGTATGGGGAGCTGTTTTTT	CASSRGQGWYGELFF	TRBD1	-	TRBV3-1/TRBV3-2	TRBJ2-2
TGTGCCAGCGCAATCAACTATGGCTACACCTTC	CASAINYGYTF	-	-	TRBV9	TRBJ1-2
TGCGCCAGCAGCTTGGTCGCGGGTAGCCCACATGGCTACACCTTC	CASSLVAGSPHGYTF	-	-	TRBV5-1	TRBJ1-2
TGTGCCAGCACCTCCGGGACAGGGGTCGAGCAGTACTTC	CASTSGTGVEQYF	TRBD1	-	TRBV28	TRBJ2-7
TGTGCCACCAGCTCAGATATTTCAGGTTTAACTAACTATGGCTACACCTTC	CATSSDISGLTNYGYTF	-	-	TRBV15	TRBJ1-2
TGTGCCAGCATGACAGGTGACTGGGAGACCCAGTACTTC	CASMTGDWETQYF	-	-	TRBV2	TRBJ2-5
TGTGCCAGCAGTTACAGGGACAGGGGGTCCAAAAACATTCAGTACTTC	CASSYRDRGSKNIQYF	TRBD1	-	TRBV6-6	TRBJ2-4